This record looks at one TCR beta chain sequence and its context. In its sample, this clonotype was seen a few times. The antigen it recognizes is unknown. Qualities for individual bases were not recorded, and no much larger clone is one base off. In the germline V gene, CDR1 corresponds to SGHAT and CDR2 to FQNNGV. At the junction V is shortened by 5 bases and J by 6 bases, with 13 bases in between. The CDR3 contains 14 residues, cysteine and phenylalanine counted. The entry retains the CDR3 DNA only, 42 bases that are in frame from base 1. This record belongs to a study of spatial heterogeneity in lung cancer (dated by TCRdb to the late 2010s). A note on the overall study: Beta-chain transcripts were consistently detected in greater numbers than alpha-chain transcripts, which likely reflects a higher abundance of beta-chain transcripts. Nonsynonymous mutation counts, determined by whole-exome sequencing of tumor tissue, were related to TCR repertoire features. The study quantitatively compared TCR alpha and beta repertoires across multiple tumor regions, matched nontumor lung and blood in non-small cell lung cancer. A strong correlation was found between TCR transcript counts in tumor regions and a T cell transcriptional module score from matched bulk RNA-seq. In the raw uncorrected reads, each unique combination of TCR and UMI appeared on average more than ten times. At surgery, both alpha and beta chains were TCR-sequenced in around 240 tumor regions, approximately 64 matched nontumor lung samples and a few dozen PBMC samples.

Overall study results and their limits: Estimated TCR-seq coverage of tumor T cells was only roughly 7% for alpha chains and 13% for beta chains. A correlation was observed between the number of expanded intratumoral alpha and beta TCRs and the tumor nonsynonymous mutation count. Counts of ubiquitous and regional expanded TCRs correlated with counts of ubiquitous and regional nonsynonymous mutations, respectively. Additional single-cell paired TCR alpha and beta sequencing was considered necessary to confirm, at a functional level, the hypothesis that regional TCRs recognize regional mutations.

Libraries were prepared through 5' RACE. Sequenced on a NextSeq 500. To allow correction of PCR and sequencing errors, the TCR library protocol tagged every TCR cDNA molecule with a unique molecular identifier. In the source study's methods: TCR identification, UMI-based error correction and CDR3 extraction were performed with Decombinator tools. Expanded TCRs were defined as those above a frequency of 2 per 1,000, corresponding to the top 1% of the tumor frequency distribution. Expanded tumor TCRs were classed as regional if statistically deemed absent (corrected P<0.05) from at least one tumor region, otherwise ubiquitous. Renyi diversity was computed with the R vegan package after each repertoire had been subsampled 100 times to 5,000 TCRs. CDR3 similarity networks were constructed using string-kernel similarity of amino acid triplets, with links drawn between CDR3s whose pairwise similarity was above 0.82. Using fastp trimming at Q25 and MiXCR clonotype assembly, TCRdb reanalyzed the public sequencing data and kept in-frame beta chains. For every CDR3 protein sequence, its rows merge into one entry that carries the most common genes and DNA. TCRdb's processing, not the authors', yielded these V and J calls. Across this sample there are 8,500 to 13,000 distinct CDR3 sequences, with approximately 12% seen only once. 39% of the sample is in the top ten clones.

The time point tag for this specimen amounts to: sample taken at primary tumor resection. Samples were obtained from approximately 76 patients with early-stage, untreated non-small cell lung cancer from the lung TRACERx cohort. TCR sequencing used whole RNA extracted from tumor and nontumor lung tissue, or from cryopreserved PBMC samples, without cell sorting. A patient was chosen for TCR sequencing only when enough RNA was available from at least two tumor regions. Tumor and adjacent nontumor lung specimens were reviewed by a lung pathologist before selection. The clonotype comes from a male donor with early-stage non-small cell lung cancer. The sample in question was lung tumor tissue, obtained at surgery. The chain links TRBV11-2 with TRBJ2-2, with the D segment identity uncertain. The CDR3 is CASSPGWGSGELFF. Read as DNA, the sequence is TGTGCCAGCAGCCCCGGATGGGGATCCGGGGAGCTGTTTTTT.